Here is one T cell receptor beta chain with its context. Per the authors' pipeline: Estimation of nucleated cell counts relied on the amplification of reference gene primers. Here immunoSEQ multiplex PCR was the method, and the copy in TCRdb shows in-frame clones only, minus some. Clonal size and the V and J genes are those of that table, whereas D and trimming came from the DNA. The repertoire includes some 300,000 clones, around 89% of them detected once, and approximately 2% sits in the top ten. This entry comes from a study of blood T cell repertoires in COVID-19. The source of this sequence is a woman in her sixties or seventies in a cohort exposed to, infected with or recovered from COVID-19 (not recorded which). Sequencing input: PBMCs or T cells enriched from blood (not recorded which).

As DNA, the CDR3 is TGTGCCAGCAGCTATGGGACTAGCGGGACACAGTTCTTC. Translated, it gives CASSYGTSGTQFF. This sequence joins TRBV7-9 and TRBJ2-1; 13 positions agree with TRBD2. Trimming took 4 bases from V and 13 from J; bases not matched to a gene: 4. Germline V CDR1 and CDR2: SEHNR, FQNEAQ (reference sequence). The CDR3 is 13 amino acids.